Listed below are T cell receptor beta chains from one sample, sequenced in a study of OX40 agonist ivuxolimab in advanced cancers. Using immunoSEQ multiplex PCR, the repertoire was profiled, and TCRdb retains in-frame clones only, with some absent. The sample records 65,000 to 95,000 clones, more than 85% being singletons. The source material was CD4+ or CD8+ T cells sorted from blood, sampled in a trial of the OX40 agonist ivuxolimab. The receptors come from an adult with an advanced solid tumor such as melanoma, head and neck, liver or kidney cancer. The CDR3 runs from the conserved cysteine through the conserved F or W. The order of the fields is D gene, V gene, clone size, J gene, CDR3 DNA, CDR3 protein. A D gene is named only where the DNA matches it firmly. Not every row has a clone size; where given, it reads once, few, many or a size class.

d_call: NA
v_call: TRBV19
clone_size: NA
j_call: TRBJ1-5
cdr3_nt: TGTGCCAGTACCCTGGACAAGAATCAGCCCCAGCATTTT
cdr3_aa: CASTLDKNQPQHF

d_call: NA
v_call: TRBV27
clone_size: NA
j_call: TRBJ2-5
cdr3_nt: TGTGCCAGCAGTTTATCGAGGTTAGGGGTGACCCAGTACTTC
cdr3_aa: CASSLSRLGVTQYF

d_call: NA
v_call: TRBV4-2
clone_size: NA
j_call: TRBJ1-5
cdr3_nt: TGTGCCAGCAGCCACCCGGGCCCTCAGAGCAATCAGCCCCAGCATTTT
cdr3_aa: CASSHPGPQSNQPQHF

d_call: NA
v_call: TRBV5-1
clone_size: NA
j_call: TRBJ2-5
cdr3_nt: TGCGCCAGCAGCTTGGAAGCTGGGAGAGAGACCCAGTACTTC
cdr3_aa: CASSLEAGRETQYF

d_call: NA
v_call: TRBV30
clone_size: NA
j_call: TRBJ1-5
cdr3_nt: TGTGCCTGGACTTCGTCAGGGAAGAATCAGCCCCAGCATTTT
cdr3_aa: CAWTSSGKNQPQHF

d_call: NA
v_call: TRBV9
clone_size: NA
j_call: TRBJ2-4
cdr3_nt: TGTGCCAGCAGCAAAAGGGCGGGTGCCAAAAACATTCAGTACTTC
cdr3_aa: CASSKRAGAKNIQYF

d_call: TRBD1
v_call: TRBV4-1
clone_size: once
j_call: TRBJ2-7
cdr3_nt: TGCGCCAGCAGCCAAACCAGCCTAATGAGACAGGGCTCCTACGAGCAGTACTTC
cdr3_aa: CASSQTSLMRQGSYEQYF

d_call: NA
v_call: TRBV7-3
clone_size: once
j_call: TRBJ1-6
cdr3_nt: TGTGCCAGCAGTAGGTCTCTCTCCCGGGGTTCACCCCTCCACTTT
cdr3_aa: CASSRSLSRGSPLHF

d_call: NA
v_call: TRBV27
clone_size: NA
j_call: TRBJ2-1
cdr3_nt: TGTGCCAGCAGCCGTCTCGACAGAAGCTCCTACAATGAGCAGTTCTTC
cdr3_aa: CASSRLDRSSYNEQFF

d_call: TRBD2
v_call: TRBV5-1
clone_size: NA
j_call: TRBJ2-3
cdr3_nt: TGCGCCAGCAGCCCCAGCGGGGGAGACACAGATACGCAGTATTTT
cdr3_aa: CASSPSGGDTDTQYF

d_call: TRBD2
v_call: TRBV11-3
clone_size: NA
j_call: TRBJ2-3
cdr3_nt: TGTGCCAGCAGCCAGACTAGCGGGAGTGGGGTTGTGCCAGATACGCAGTATTTT
cdr3_aa: CASSQTSGSGVVPDTQYF

d_call: NA
v_call: TRBV5-1
clone_size: few
j_call: TRBJ1-5
cdr3_nt: TGCGCCAGCAGCTTGGCTGGCGACTATGATCAGCCCCAGCATTTT
cdr3_aa: CASSLAGDYDQPQHF

d_call: NA
v_call: TRBV9
clone_size: NA
j_call: TRBJ1-3
cdr3_nt: TGTGCCAGCAGCGTAGGTCGGACACCCACAAGGAACACCATATATTTT
cdr3_aa: CASSVGRTPTRNTIYF

d_call: NA
v_call: TRBV5-1
clone_size: once
j_call: TRBJ1-1
cdr3_nt: TGCGCCAGCAGCAAGGGTGCGGTCGGCGCTGAAGCTTTCTTT
cdr3_aa: CASSKGAVGAEAFF

d_call: NA
v_call: TRBV5-4
clone_size: once
j_call: TRBJ1-1
cdr3_nt: TGTGCCAGCAGCTTGGCCCCAGCAGGAATGACCACTGAAGCTTTCTTT
cdr3_aa: CASSLAPAGMTTEAFF

d_call: NA
v_call: TRBV7-3
clone_size: NA
j_call: TRBJ2-1
cdr3_nt: TGTGCCAGCAGCTTAGGATTAACCAATGAGCAGTTCTTC
cdr3_aa: CASSLGLTNEQFF

d_call: NA
v_call: TRBV9
clone_size: NA
j_call: TRBJ2-6
cdr3_nt: TGTGCCAGCAGCGTAGGAGCTACCGGGGCCAACGTCCTGACTTTC
cdr3_aa: CASSVGATGANVLTF

d_call: NA
v_call: TRBV5-1
clone_size: NA
j_call: TRBJ2-7
cdr3_nt: TGCGCCAGCAGCTTCCAAGGGTACGAGCAGTACTTC
cdr3_aa: CASSFQGYEQYF

d_call: TRBD1
v_call: TRBV4-1
clone_size: NA
j_call: TRBJ1-2
cdr3_nt: TGCGCCAGCAGCCGCCCGGACAGGGATAACTATGGCTACACCTTC
cdr3_aa: CASSRPDRDNYGYTF

d_call: NA
v_call: TRBV9
clone_size: NA
j_call: TRBJ2-7
cdr3_nt: TGTGCCAGCAGCAGAGACGGTTACGAGCAGTACTTC
cdr3_aa: CASSRDGYEQYF

d_call: NA
v_call: TRBV29-1
clone_size: NA
j_call: TRBJ1-5
cdr3_nt: TGCAGCGTTGCATTCCAGGGGCTAGGCAATCAGCCCCAGCATTTT
cdr3_aa: CSVAFQGLGNQPQHF

d_call: TRBD1
v_call: TRBV10-3
clone_size: NA
j_call: TRBJ1-1
cdr3_nt: TGTGCCATCAGCGCGACCGCGGCCAAACAGGGGAGCACTGAAGCTTTCTTT
cdr3_aa: CAISATAAKQGSTEAFF

d_call: NA
v_call: TRBV6-1
clone_size: NA
j_call: TRBJ2-7
cdr3_nt: TGTGCCAGCAGTGATGCCCTCTCCTACGAGCAGTACTTC
cdr3_aa: CASSDALSYEQYF

d_call: NA
v_call: TRBV28
clone_size: NA
j_call: TRBJ2-6
cdr3_nt: TGTGCCAGCAGTTCCGCAGGGTCTGGGGCCAACGTCCTGACTTTC
cdr3_aa: CASSSAGSGANVLTF

d_call: TRBD1
v_call: TRBV20-1
clone_size: once
j_call: TRBJ1-2
cdr3_nt: TGCAGTACGACAGGGGTCCATGGCTACACCTTC
cdr3_aa: CSTTGVHGYTF

d_call: TRBD2
v_call: TRBV28
clone_size: NA
j_call: TRBJ2-7
cdr3_nt: TGTGCCAGCGGGACCTCGGGGACTAGCGGGATCGAGCAGTACTTC
cdr3_aa: CASGTSGTSGIEQYF

d_call: TRBD2
v_call: TRBV5-4
clone_size: NA
j_call: TRBJ2-2
cdr3_nt: TGTGCCAGCAGCCCGGGACTAGCTGATACCGGGGAGCTGTTTTTT
cdr3_aa: CASSPGLADTGELFF

d_call: TRBD1
v_call: TRBV5-1
clone_size: once
j_call: TRBJ2-1
cdr3_nt: TGCGCCAGCAGCTTGGCTGGGACAGGGGTCAATGAGCAGTTCTTC
cdr3_aa: CASSLAGTGVNEQFF

d_call: TRBD1
v_call: TRBV6-6
clone_size: NA
j_call: TRBJ2-7
cdr3_nt: TGTGCCAGCAGTAGACCGGGACAGGGGGGCGAGCAGTACTTC
cdr3_aa: CASSRPGQGGEQYF

d_call: TRBD2
v_call: TRBV7-8
clone_size: NA
j_call: TRBJ2-7
cdr3_nt: TGTGCCAGCAGCTTAATCATATCGCGGCTAGCGGGAACCTACGAGCAGTACTTC
cdr3_aa: CASSLIISRLAGTYEQYF